A selection of T cell receptor beta chains follows, all from one sample in a study of CD8+ T cells in alopecia areata. Using immunoSEQ multiplex PCR, the repertoire was profiled, and TCRdb retains in-frame clones only, with some absent. The repertoire includes about 180,000 clones, approximately 59% of them detected once, and roughly 16% sits in the top ten. Sequencing used CD4+ T cells sorted from blood, obtained at approximately week 60, from a patient treated with tofacitinib. All receptors come from a human donor with alopecia areata. CDR3s include the opening cysteine and the closing phenylalanine or tryptophan. A D gene is named only where the DNA matches it firmly. A clone size is listed for some rows: how often the clone was seen (once, few, many), or a class if it is expanded.

NA	NA	TRBV29-1	12	TRBJ1-2	TGCAGCGTTGGGGACAAAAACTATGGCTACACCTTC	CSVGDKNYGYTF
NA	NA	TRBV30	12	TRBJ1-2	TGTGCCTGGAGTGGGCAGGGACTTTTATACACCTTC	CAWSGQGLLYTF
NA	NA	TRBV4-1	14	TRBJ2-7	TGCGCCAGCAGCCGCGGACAGAGCTCCTACGAGCAGTACTTC	CASSRGQSSYEQYF
NA	few	TRBV29-1	13	TRBJ1-1	TGCAGCGTCTACAGGGCTCTGAACACTGAAGCTTTCTTT	CSVYRALNTEAFF
NA	NA	TRBV4-1	13	TRBJ2-1	TGCGCCAGCAGCCCCGGGACCCTCAATGAGCAGTTCTTC	CASSPGTLNEQFF
NA	NA	TRBV5-1	15	TRBJ2-7	TGCGCCAGCAGCTTGGACGGAGGGGCTGGGTACGAGCAGTACTTC	CASSLDGGAGYEQYF
NA	few	TRBV30	18	TRBJ2-4	TGTGCCTGGAGTGTACCGGGGGCGGCACGTATACATAGGAGCATTCAGTACTTC	CAWSVPGAARIHRSIQYF
NA	NA	TRBV29-1	15	TRBJ1-1	TGCAGCGTTGATGGGGCAGGGTGGAGTAGCACTGAAGCTTTCTTT	CSVDGAGWSSTEAFF
TRBD1	NA	TRBV9	19	TRBJ2-2	TGTGCCAGCAGCACTCGACCTCCGGGACAGGGACGGGGCACCGGGGAGCTGTTTTTT	CASSTRPPGQGRGTGELFF
TRBD2	NA	TRBV19	11	TRBJ2-5	TGTGCCAGTGGGGGGGTCGAGACCCAGTACTTC	CASGGVETQYF
TRBD2	once	TRBV19	15	TRBJ2-5	TGTGCCAGTAGTCCTGGGACTAGGCGGGTGGAGACCCAGTACTTC	CASSPGTRRVETQYF
TRBD2	NA	TRBV5-1	15	TRBJ2-1	TGCGCCAGCGGGACTAGCGGGGGGGCTTACAATGAGCAGTTCTTC	CASGTSGGAYNEQFF
TRBD1	NA	TRBV27	16	TRBJ2-7	TGTGCCAGCAGCCCGAAGGGACAGACGGTTTCCTACGAGCAGTACTTC	CASSPKGQTVSYEQYF
TRBD1	NA	TRBV6-5	13	TRBJ2-2	TGTGCCGGACGGACAGGGAACACCGGGGAGCTGTTTTTT	CAGRTGNTGELFF
NA	NA	TRBV10-3	15	TRBJ2-1	TGTGCCATCAGTGATCAGATGAGCTCCTACAATGAGCAGTTCTTC	CAISDQMSSYNEQFF
NA	NA	TRBV6-6	14	TRBJ2-7	TGTGCCAGCAGTTACCAGGGGACCTCCTACGAGCAGTACTTC	CASSYQGTSYEQYF
TRBD1	NA	TRBV29-1	14	TRBJ1-1	TGCAGCGTCCGGGGACAGTACATGAACACTGAAGCTTTCTTT	CSVRGQYMNTEAFF
NA	many	TRBV29-1	10	TRBJ2-1	TGCAGCGTTGGGGGATATGAGCAGTTCTTC	CSVGGYEQFF
NA	few	TRBV5-6	16	TRBJ2-6	TGTGCCAGCAGCCGAGAGGGCGGAAGCGGGGCCAACGTCCTGACTTTC	CASSREGGSGANVLTF
NA	NA	TRBV5-6	13	TRBJ2-7	TGTGCCAGCAGCTCGGACAGTTCCTACGAGCAGTACTTC	CASSSDSSYEQYF
NA	NA	TRBV13	12	TRBJ1-5	TGTGCCAGCAGCCTGTCCAATCAGCCCCAGCATTTT	CASSLSNQPQHF
NA	few	TRBV29-1	14	TRBJ1-1	TGCAGCGTGCACCGGGACACCCTGAACACTGAAGCTTTCTTT	CSVHRDTLNTEAFF
TRBD2	NA	TRBV4-1	15	TRBJ2-7	TGCGCCAGCAGCCAAGACGGGACTAGCAGGGACGAGCAGTACTTC	CASSQDGTSRDEQYF
NA	NA	TRBV30	13	TRBJ2-1	TGTGCCTGGAGTGGGGTTCGGGTTGTAGAGCAGTTCTTC	CAWSGVRVVEQFF
NA	NA	TRBV30	14	TRBJ1-6	TGTGCCTGGAGGGTCTCAGGGGTCGATTCACCCCTCCACTTT	CAWRVSGVDSPLHF
NA	NA	TRBV29-1	13	TRBJ2-3	TGCAGCGTCTTATGGCTATTTTCAGATACGCAGTATTTT	CSVLWLFSDTQYF
NA	few	TRBV2	12	TRBJ2-2	TGTGCCAGCAGTGTGGACACCGGGGAGCTGTTTTTT	CASSVDTGELFF
NA	once	TRBV30	11	TRBJ2-1	TGTGCCTGGACCATGTACAATGAGCAGTTCTTC	CAWTMYNEQFF
NA	NA	TRBV30	12	TRBJ2-4	TGTGCCTGGGGGACACCCCTGAACATTCAGTACTTC	CAWGTPLNIQYF
NA	NA	TRBV5-1	14	TRBJ1-1	TGCGCCAGCAGCTTAGGCAGCATGAACACTGAAGCTTTCTTT	CASSLGSMNTEAFF
NA	NA	TRBV5-1	15	TRBJ1-6	TGCGCCAGCAGAGAAGGGACCGTTTATAATTCACCCCTCCACTTT	CASREGTVYNSPLHF
TRBD1	NA	TRBV27	14	TRBJ2-3	TGTGCCAGCAGTTCCGACACAGGGGATAGTACGCAGTATTTT	CASSSDTGDSTQYF
TRBD2	once	TRBV13	13	TRBJ2-3	TGTGCCAGGACTAGCGGGGTTTCGCATACGCAGTATTTT	CARTSGVSHTQYF
TRBD1	few	TRBV6-5	13	TRBJ1-2	TGTGGGAGTAGGGGACAGCAAAGGGACGGCTACACCTTC	CGSRGQQRDGYTF
NA	NA	TRBV7-9	12	TRBJ1-3	TGTGCCAGCGGGACACAAGGAAACACCATATATTTT	CASGTQGNTIYF
TRBD1	NA	TRBV6-5	14	TRBJ1-5	TGTGCCAGTCTACAGGGGGCGCGTAATCAGCCCCAGCATTTT	CASLQGARNQPQHF
TRBD1	NA	TRBV10-3	13	TRBJ1-5	TGTGCCAGCCTGACAGGGGGCAATCAGCCCCAGCATTTT	CASLTGGNQPQHF
NA	NA	TRBV30	14	TRBJ1-1	TGTGCCTGGAGTAGGCAGTTTGTCAACGCTGAAGCTTTCTTT	CAWSRQFVNAEAFF
NA	few	TRBV6-5	14	TRBJ2-5	TGTGCCAGCAGTAGACTAAGACTCCAAGAGACCCAGTACTTC	CASSRLRLQETQYF
NA	few	TRBV6-6	11	TRBJ2-7	TGTGCCAGCGGGGCCCCCTACGAGCAGTACTTC	CASGAPYEQYF
NA	NA	TRBV11-2	14	TRBJ2-5	TGTGCCAGCAGCTTAGTCGGGGGGCCGGAGACCCAGTACTTC	CASSLVGGPETQYF
NA	NA	TRBV5-6	15	TRBJ2-5	TGTGCCAGCAGCTTGAAGACTAAGCAACAAGAGACCCAGTACTTC	CASSLKTKQQETQYF
NA	few	TRBV30	14	TRBJ2-7	TGTGCCTGGGGATACCCAGGGACCTCCGTCGAGCAGTACTTC	CAWGYPGTSVEQYF
NA	NA	TRBV27	12	TRBJ2-5	TGTGCCAGCAGGTCTGTAGGAGAGACCCAGTACTTC	CASRSVGETQYF
NA	NA	TRBV5-6	16	TRBJ1-4	TGTGCCAGCAGCGTAGGGTCGATGGCAGGGGATGAAAAACTGTTTTTT	CASSVGSMAGDEKLFF
NA	few	TRBV14	13	TRBJ1-1	TGTGCCAGCAGCCAGGACAGAAACACTGAAGCTTTCTTT	CASSQDRNTEAFF
NA	NA	TRBV4-1	12	TRBJ2-7	TGCGCCAGTCATTTCCCCCCCTACGAGCAGTACTTC	CASHFPPYEQYF